The rows below give T cell receptor beta chains drawn from one sample of a study of post-analysis software for immune sequencing data. One entry per CDR3 protein results from TCRdb running MiXCR on the PCR reads. The table has about 260,000 distinct CDR3 sequences, 30% to 45% seen once. Material for sequencing was blood. All receptors derive from a girl aged 10-17 years with multiple sclerosis. Both conserved end residues are part of each CDR3. D genes are given only for firm matches. Only some rows state a clone size, as once, few, many or a class for expanded clones.

DNA: TGTGCCTGCAGCTTGGGACAGGGATATGGCTACACCTTC
CDR3: CACSLGQGYGYTF
size: once
J: TRBJ1-2
D: TRBD1
V: TRBV11-2

DNA: TGTGCCAGCAGCGCAACGCTAACGGGACAGGGGGCTAGGGCTGGCTACACCTTC
CDR3: CASSATLTGQGARAGYTF
size: many
J: TRBJ1-2
D: TRBD1
V: TRBV7-3

DNA: TGTGCCAGCAGCTCCGGACTAGCGGGAATTACTGAGCAGTTCTTC
CDR3: CASSSGLAGITEQFF
size: .
J: TRBJ2-1
D: TRBD2
V: TRBV13

DNA: TGTACCAGCAGTTACAGGTCCCGCGGTGGGGTGACTGAAGCTTTCTTT
CDR3: CTSSYRSRGGVTEAFF
size: .
J: TRBJ1-1
D: .
V: TRBV6-5

DNA: TGCGCCAGCAGCTTGGTCATCCAAGAGACCCAGTACTTC
CDR3: CASSLVIQETQYF
size: many
J: TRBJ2-5
D: .
V: TRBV5-1

DNA: TGCAGCCTAGCCCCGTTCACTGTTTATTCGGGGACAGGGATAAGGAGCTACACCTTC
CDR3: CSLAPFTVYSGTGIRSYTF
size: .
J: TRBJ1-2
D: TRBD1
V: TRBV20-1

DNA: TGTGCCAGCATCAAAGGGACAGGGGGAGTGACAGATACGCAGTATTTT
CDR3: CASIKGTGGVTDTQYF
size: many
J: TRBJ2-3
D: TRBD1
V: TRBV28

DNA: TGTGCCAGCAGCCAAAAGCGGGGGAGCCAAGAGACCCAGTACTTC
CDR3: CASSQKRGSQETQYF
size: .
J: TRBJ2-5
D: TRBD2
V: TRBV4-2

DNA: TGTGCCAGCGTCGCCCGAAGGACCGGGGTGACCTACGAGCAGTACTTC
CDR3: CASVARRTGVTYEQYF
size: .
J: TRBJ2-7
D: .
V: TRBV6-5

DNA: TGTGCCTGGATACCGGCGGGACATAGCCAAGAGACCCAGTACTTC
CDR3: CAWIPAGHSQETQYF
size: few
J: TRBJ2-5
D: .
V: TRBV30